The rows below give T cell receptor beta chains drawn from one sample of a study of blood T cells in healthy people across ages. TCRdb re-called the 5' RACE reads through MiXCR, storing one row per CDR3 protein. The sample records over 1,500,000 distinct CDR3 sequences, about 39% being singletons. Material: blood. These receptors all stem from a human donor in good health. Each CDR3 is given with its conserved first and last residue. D genes are given only for firm matches. Expanded clones get a size class; other rows say once, few or many, or leave the size out.

13	NA	NA	TRBV10-3	TRBJ2-2	CAISETAAGELFF	TGTGCCATCAGTGAGACAGCCGCCGGGGAGCTGTTTTTT
15	TRBD2	few	TRBV3-1	TRBJ2-5	CASSQLAGYQETQYF	TGTGCCAGCAGCCAATTAGCGGGATACCAAGAGACCCAGTACTTC
15	TRBD1	NA	TRBV6-6	TRBJ2-7	CASSYFPGQDYEQYF	TGTGCCAGCAGTTACTTCCCGGGACAGGACTACGAGCAGTACTTC
13	NA	few	TRBV5-1	TRBJ2-7	CASSLEIGGEQYF	TGCGCCAGCAGCTTGGAAATCGGTGGCGAGCAGTACTTC
13	NA	NA	TRBV7-2	TRBJ2-5	CASSLNRRETQYF	TGTGCCAGCAGCTTGAACAGGCGGGAGACCCAGTACTTC
12	NA	NA	TRBV19	TRBJ1-5	CASKDSNQPQHF	TGTGCCAGTAAGGATAGCAATCAGCCCCAGCATTTT
12	NA	NA	TRBV5-1	TRBJ1-1	CASSGQGSEAFF	TGCGCCAGCAGCGGTCAGGGATCCGAAGCTTTCTTT
15	TRBD1	NA	TRBV10-3	TRBJ1-1	CAIRPSGQVNTEAFF	TGTGCCATCCGCCCCTCCGGACAGGTGAACACTGAAGCTTTCTTT
15	TRBD1	NA	TRBV9	TRBJ2-5	CASSASGTGVETQYF	TGTGCCAGCAGCGCCAGCGGGACAGGGGTGGAGACCCAGTACTTC
12	NA	many	TRBV6-1	TRBJ2-1	CASTPPWGEQFF	TGTGCCAGCACTCCCCCGTGGGGTGAGCAGTTCTTC
13	NA	few	TRBV9	TRBJ1-5	CASSAGVGQPQHF	TGTGCCAGCAGTGCAGGGGTCGGTCAGCCCCAGCATTTT
15	TRBD1	few	TRBV15	TRBJ1-2	CATSREGGGMEGYTF	TGTGCCACCAGCAGAGAAGGAGGGGGCATGGAAGGCTACACCTTC
15	NA	few	TRBV4-3	TRBJ1-2	CASSQDSYGDYGYTF	TGCGCCAGCAGCCAAGATTCGTACGGGGACTATGGCTACACCTTC
13	NA	few	TRBV4-1	TRBJ1-2	CASSQEGAHGYTF	TGCGCCAGCAGCCAAGAGGGGGCTCATGGCTACACCTTC
14	TRBD1	NA	TRBV24-1	TRBJ1-2	CATSDEGQTYGYTF	TGTGCCACCAGTGATGAGGGACAGACCTATGGCTACACCTTC
16	NA	NA	TRBV7-3	TRBJ2-1	CVSSLTSGGTYNEQFF	TGTGTCAGCAGCTTAACGTCGGGCGGGACCTACAATGAGCAGTTCTTC
13	NA	few	TRBV12-3/TRBV12-4	TRBJ1-2	CAIKWQANYGYTF	TGTGCCATAAAATGGCAGGCTAACTATGGCTACACCTTC
17	NA	NA	TRBV4-3	TRBJ2-7	CASSHTRGTPSSYEQYF	TGCGCCAGCAGCCATACCCGTGGGACACCAAGCTCCTACGAGCAGTACTTC
15	TRBD1	NA	TRBV7-9	TRBJ1-1	CASSALRGVNTEAFF	TGTGCCAGCAGCGCACTCAGGGGGGTTAACACTGAAGCTTTCTTT
16	TRBD2	NA	TRBV7-6	TRBJ2-1	CASSLRGTSGANEQFF	TGTGCCAGCAGCCTAAGAGGGACTAGCGGGGCAAATGAGCAGTTCTTC
15	TRBD2	NA	TRBV20-1	TRBJ2-7	CSARDAASGGYEQYF	TGCAGTGCTAGAGATGCGGCTAGCGGGGGGTACGAGCAGTACTTC
18	TRBD2	few	TRBV14	TRBJ2-5	CASSQGRGLADFQETQYF	TGTGCCAGCAGCCAAGGAAGGGGACTAGCGGATTTCCAAGAGACCCAGTACTTC
13	NA	NA	TRBV27	TRBJ2-5	CASSLQGIPPQYF	TGTGCCAGCAGCTTACAGGGCATCCCTCCCCAGTACTTC
17	NA	few	TRBV9	TRBJ2-1	CASSAPWGASSYNEQFF	TGTGCCAGCAGCGCTCCCTGGGGGGCCAGCTCCTACAATGAGCAGTTCTTC
15	NA	few	TRBV20-1	TRBJ2-1	CSASSRDSGSYEQFF	TGCAGTGCTAGTTCTCGAGACTCCGGCTCCTACGAGCAGTTCTTC
13	NA	many	TRBV4-3	TRBJ2-5	CASSQQVWETQYF	TGCGCCAGCAGCCAGCAGGTTTGGGAGACCCAGTACTTC
15	TRBD1	few	TRBV20-1	TRBJ1-5	CSAREGTGTHQPQHF	TGCAGTGCTAGAGAAGGGACAGGAACCCATCAGCCCCAGCATTTT
15	NA	NA	TRBV20-1	TRBJ1-6	CSARGGAVYNSPLHF	TGCAGTGCTAGGGGGGGCGCAGTTTATAATTCACCCCTCCACTTT
17	TRBD2	NA	TRBV5-1	TRBJ2-1	CASSWTSGVSSYNEQFF	TGCGCCAGCAGCTGGACTAGCGGGGTAAGCTCCTACAATGAGCAGTTCTTC
13	NA	many	TRBV7-6	TRBJ1-2	CASSLEVENGYTF	TGTGCCAGCAGCTTAGAGGTCGAGAATGGCTACACCTTC
19	NA	few	TRBV5-5	TRBJ2-1	CASSLKTTKARTSYNEQFF	TGTGCCAGCAGTTTGAAGACTACCAAAGCCCGAACTAGCTACAATGAGCAGTTCTTC
14	NA	NA	TRBV6-1	TRBJ1-5	CASSVLGGNQPQHF	TGTGCCAGCAGTGTCTTAGGGGGCAATCAGCCCCAGCATTTT
14	NA	few	TRBV7-6	TRBJ2-7	CASSLQLSSYEQYF	TGTGCCAGCAGCTTGCAGTTAAGCTCCTACGAGCAGTACTTC
13	TRBD2	NA	TRBV6-6	TRBJ2-1	CASSAIGGDEQFF	TGTGCCAGCAGCGCTATTGGGGGGGATGAGCAGTTCTTC
12	NA	many	TRBV28	TRBJ1-2	CASSRRNYGYTF	TGTGCCAGTAGTAGGAGGAACTATGGCTACACCTTC
14	NA	few	TRBV6-6	TRBJ2-7	CASSYSNGPYEQYF	TGTGCCAGCAGTTACTCGAACGGACCCTACGAGCAGTACTTC
14	TRBD1	few	TRBV25-1	TRBJ2-7	CASSSTGGAGRQYF	TGTGCCAGCAGTTCTACAGGGGGCGCGGGCCGGCAGTACTTC